This is a list of T cell receptor beta chains from one sample in a study of blood T cell repertoires in COVID-19. Only in-frame clones appear in the TCRdb table, and some are missing; sequencing was by immunoSEQ multiplex PCR. Here the sample spans 150,000 or so clones, about nine tenths being singletons. Sequences were obtained from PBMCs or T cells enriched from blood (not recorded which). The receptors were gathered from a middle-aged woman who had been exposed to COVID-19. Each CDR3 is given with its conserved first and last residue. A D gene is named only where the DNA matches it firmly. Clone size is not always given. Where it is, it says once, few, many or a class for expanded clones.

d_call: TRBD2; clone_size: NA; v_call: TRBV11-2; j_call: TRBJ2-5; cdr3_nt: TGTGCCAGCAGCATCCTTGTCCTAGCGGGGGGCATGCAAGAGACCCAGTACTTC; cdr3_aa: CASSILVLAGGMQETQYF
d_call: NA; clone_size: NA; v_call: TRBV14; j_call: TRBJ1-2; cdr3_nt: TGTGCCAGCAGCCAAGCGGTGGGCAGATTGTATGGCTACACCTTC; cdr3_aa: CASSQAVGRLYGYTF
d_call: NA; clone_size: NA; v_call: TRBV7-2; j_call: TRBJ2-1; cdr3_nt: TGTGCCAGCAGCTTAGCGGCTAGCGCCAACAATGAGCAGTTCTTC; cdr3_aa: CASSLAASANNEQFF
d_call: TRBD2; clone_size: NA; v_call: TRBV28; j_call: TRBJ2-5; cdr3_nt: TGTGCCAGCAGTCCCGCAGGGACTAGCGGTGAGACCCAGTACTTC; cdr3_aa: CASSPAGTSGETQYF
d_call: NA; clone_size: NA; v_call: TRBV5-1; j_call: TRBJ1-1; cdr3_nt: TGCGCCAGCAAATTTTACGAAGGGGGTCTGGGCACTGAAGCTTTCTTT; cdr3_aa: CASKFYEGGLGTEAFF
d_call: NA; clone_size: NA; v_call: TRBV18; j_call: TRBJ1-6; cdr3_nt: TGTGCCAGCTCACTGGAGGGTTCGGGGAATTCACCCCTCCACTTT; cdr3_aa: CASSLEGSGNSPLHF
d_call: NA; clone_size: NA; v_call: TRBV10-2; j_call: TRBJ2-3; cdr3_nt: TGCGCCAGCGGGTTGAGTCGGGGGGCCCCCCGCGGTACGCAGTATTTT; cdr3_aa: CASGLSRGAPRGTQYF
d_call: NA; clone_size: NA; v_call: TRBV5-1; j_call: TRBJ2-4; cdr3_nt: TGCGCCAGCAGCCCAGGGGAGATTCTAGCCAAAAACATTCAGTACTTC; cdr3_aa: CASSPGEILAKNIQYF
d_call: NA; clone_size: NA; v_call: TRBV3-1/TRBV3-2; j_call: TRBJ1-5; cdr3_nt: TGTGCCAGCAGCCACGGGTCGGATAGCAATCAGCCCCAGCATTTT; cdr3_aa: CASSHGSDSNQPQHF
d_call: TRBD1; clone_size: NA; v_call: TRBV19; j_call: TRBJ1-1; cdr3_nt: TGTGCCAGTAGTACACACAGGGGGAGCACTGAAGCTTTCTTT; cdr3_aa: CASSTHRGSTEAFF
d_call: TRBD2; clone_size: NA; v_call: TRBV6-6; j_call: TRBJ2-1; cdr3_nt: TGTGCCAGCAGTCAGACTACCAGCGGGAGGAAAGGCGCCTTCAATGAGCAGTTCTTC; cdr3_aa: CASSQTTSGRKGAFNEQFF
d_call: TRBD2; clone_size: NA; v_call: TRBV28; j_call: TRBJ2-1; cdr3_nt: TGTGCCAGCAGTCAGGCTAGCGGGAGATTTGGGAATGAGCAGTTCTTC; cdr3_aa: CASSQASGRFGNEQFF
d_call: NA; clone_size: NA; v_call: TRBV18; j_call: TRBJ2-3; cdr3_nt: TGTGCCAGCTCACCAATGGCCAGAGATACGCAGTATTTT; cdr3_aa: CASSPMARDTQYF
d_call: NA; clone_size: NA; v_call: TRBV2; j_call: TRBJ2-6; cdr3_nt: TGTGCCAGCACCCTGGGGCCCAACTCTGGGGCCAACGTCCTGACTTTC; cdr3_aa: CASTLGPNSGANVLTF
d_call: TRBD2; clone_size: medium-sized; v_call: TRBV13; j_call: TRBJ2-5; cdr3_nt: TGTGCCAGCAAATTTAGCGGGTTCCAAGAGACCCAGTACTTC; cdr3_aa: CASKFSGFQETQYF
d_call: TRBD2; clone_size: NA; v_call: TRBV5-4; j_call: TRBJ2-1; cdr3_nt: TGTGCCAGCAGCTTGAACGGGGGGAATGAGCAGTTCTTC; cdr3_aa: CASSLNGGNEQFF
d_call: NA; clone_size: NA; v_call: TRBV11-2; j_call: TRBJ1-6; cdr3_nt: TGTGCCAGCAGCCAGATCCTAGTCGGGAATTCACCCCTCCACTTT; cdr3_aa: CASSQILVGNSPLHF
d_call: NA; clone_size: NA; v_call: TRBV28; j_call: TRBJ1-3; cdr3_nt: TGTGCCAGCAGTGGCAGCGACCTCTCTGGAAACACCATATATTTT; cdr3_aa: CASSGSDLSGNTIYF
d_call: NA; clone_size: NA; v_call: TRBV7-9; j_call: TRBJ1-4; cdr3_nt: TGTGCCAGCAGCTTAGACGTCGGGGAAAAACTGTTTTTT; cdr3_aa: CASSLDVGEKLFF
d_call: TRBD1; clone_size: NA; v_call: TRBV6-5; j_call: TRBJ2-1; cdr3_nt: TGTGCCAGCAGTCGGACAGGGTTTGGGGATAATGAGCAGTTCTTC; cdr3_aa: CASSRTGFGDNEQFF
d_call: NA; clone_size: NA; v_call: TRBV4-1; j_call: TRBJ1-3; cdr3_nt: TGCGCCAGCAGGAAATGGGCAGGGCCCCACTCTGGAAACACCATATATTTT; cdr3_aa: CASRKWAGPHSGNTIYF
d_call: NA; clone_size: NA; v_call: TRBV9; j_call: TRBJ1-2; cdr3_nt: TGTGCCAGCAGCTCCCCTTCTAGGGGCTTTTATGGCTACACCTTC; cdr3_aa: CASSSPSRGFYGYTF
d_call: NA; clone_size: NA; v_call: TRBV27; j_call: TRBJ1-2; cdr3_nt: TGTGCCAGCAGTTCTTATCCCCCCGTCGGTGGCTACACCTTC; cdr3_aa: CASSSYPPVGGYTF
d_call: NA; clone_size: NA; v_call: TRBV28; j_call: TRBJ1-3; cdr3_nt: TGTGCCAGCAGTTTACGACCGGGCACCATATATTTT; cdr3_aa: CASSLRPGTIYF
d_call: TRBD1; clone_size: once; v_call: TRBV6-6; j_call: TRBJ2-7; cdr3_nt: TGTGCCAGCAGTTACCGGACAGGGGGCACCTACGAGCAGTACTTC; cdr3_aa: CASSYRTGGTYEQYF
d_call: NA; clone_size: NA; v_call: TRBV20-1; j_call: TRBJ1-2; cdr3_nt: TGCAGTGCTAGAGTTCGGTATGGCTACACCTTC; cdr3_aa: CSARVRYGYTF
d_call: TRBD2; clone_size: NA; v_call: TRBV27; j_call: TRBJ2-5; cdr3_nt: TGTGCCACTCACCGACTAGCGGGGAACTTCCAAGAGACCCAGTACTTC; cdr3_aa: CATHRLAGNFQETQYF
d_call: NA; clone_size: NA; v_call: TRBV9; j_call: TRBJ1-2; cdr3_nt: TGTGCCAGCAGTGCCCAGGTGGCTCGGGGCTACACCTTC; cdr3_aa: CASSAQVARGYTF
d_call: TRBD2; clone_size: NA; v_call: TRBV5-1; j_call: TRBJ2-5; cdr3_nt: TGCGCCAGCAGCTCGGTAGCGGGGGGGCCTCTTGAGACCCAGTACTTC; cdr3_aa: CASSSVAGGPLETQYF
d_call: NA; clone_size: NA; v_call: TRBV20-1; j_call: TRBJ2-7; cdr3_nt: TGCAGTGCTAGTCTGCGGGCCTCCTACGAGCAGTACTTC; cdr3_aa: CSASLRASYEQYF
d_call: TRBD1; clone_size: NA; v_call: TRBV7-2; j_call: TRBJ1-4; cdr3_nt: TGTGCCAGCAGCCCGCAGGGGGCAACTAATGAAAAACTGTTTTTT; cdr3_aa: CASSPQGATNEKLFF
d_call: NA; clone_size: NA; v_call: TRBV11-1; j_call: TRBJ1-1; cdr3_nt: TGTGCCAGCAGCTTAGGTCGGAACACTGAAGCTTTCTTT; cdr3_aa: CASSLGRNTEAFF
d_call: TRBD1; clone_size: once; v_call: TRBV7-9; j_call: TRBJ1-2; cdr3_nt: TGTGCCAGCAGCTTAGACAGGGGGAACTATGGCTACACCTTC; cdr3_aa: CASSLDRGNYGYTF
d_call: TRBD2; clone_size: few; v_call: TRBV3-1/TRBV3-2; j_call: TRBJ2-7; cdr3_nt: TGTGCCAGCAGCATGAGCGGGATACCCTACGAGCAGTACTTC; cdr3_aa: CASSMSGIPYEQYF
d_call: TRBD1; clone_size: NA; v_call: TRBV3-1/TRBV3-2; j_call: TRBJ1-3; cdr3_nt: TGTGCCAGCAGCCTCCTTGGGACAGGAATCTCTGGAAACACCATATATTTT; cdr3_aa: CASSLLGTGISGNTIYF
d_call: TRBD1; clone_size: NA; v_call: TRBV27; j_call: TRBJ2-7; cdr3_nt: TGTGCCAGCAGTGATGACAGGGGGCGCGAGCAGTACTTC; cdr3_aa: CASSDDRGREQYF
d_call: NA; clone_size: NA; v_call: TRBV5-1; j_call: TRBJ2-5; cdr3_nt: TGCGCCAGCAGCTTGATCGGACAGATTGTCGAGACCCAGTACTTC; cdr3_aa: CASSLIGQIVETQYF
d_call: TRBD2; clone_size: NA; v_call: TRBV4-3; j_call: TRBJ2-1; cdr3_nt: TGCGCCAGCAGCCAAGTCCTACTGAGCGGGAGGGCGGGTCTCAACAATGAGCAGTTCTTC; cdr3_aa: CASSQVLLSGRAGLNNEQFF
d_call: NA; clone_size: NA; v_call: TRBV9; j_call: TRBJ1-1; cdr3_nt: TGTGCCAGCAGCGGAGGGGTCGGAGGGATTGGTGGCACTGAAGCTTTCTTT; cdr3_aa: CASSGGVGGIGGTEAFF
d_call: NA; clone_size: NA; v_call: TRBV6-5; j_call: TRBJ2-3; cdr3_nt: TGTGCCAGCAGTTACAAGTCCGGAGTTGCAGATACGCAGTATTTT; cdr3_aa: CASSYKSGVADTQYF
d_call: NA; clone_size: NA; v_call: TRBV5-1; j_call: TRBJ1-5; cdr3_nt: TGCGCCAGCAGTTGGGACAATGATCAGCCCCAGCATTTT; cdr3_aa: CASSWDNDQPQHF
d_call: TRBD2; clone_size: NA; v_call: TRBV4-1; j_call: TRBJ2-3; cdr3_nt: TGCGCCAGCAGCCAGCACAGCGGGGGGACCACAGATACGCAGTATTTT; cdr3_aa: CASSQHSGGTTDTQYF
d_call: NA; clone_size: NA; v_call: TRBV27; j_call: TRBJ1-2; cdr3_nt: TGTGCCAGCAGTCCCCGGGTGCCCTATGGCTACACCTTC; cdr3_aa: CASSPRVPYGYTF
d_call: NA; clone_size: NA; v_call: TRBV19; j_call: TRBJ1-1; cdr3_nt: TGTGCCAGTACCTCCAGGGTGAACACTGAAGCTTTCTTT; cdr3_aa: CASTSRVNTEAFF
d_call: NA; clone_size: NA; v_call: TRBV19; j_call: TRBJ1-4; cdr3_nt: TGTGCCAGTAGTCCGGAGACAGGCCGCCTGGAAAAACTGTTTTTT; cdr3_aa: CASSPETGRLEKLFF
d_call: NA; clone_size: NA; v_call: TRBV11-2; j_call: TRBJ1-4; cdr3_nt: TGTGCCAGCAGCCCATGGACGGGAACAACTAATGAAAAACTGTTTTTT; cdr3_aa: CASSPWTGTTNEKLFF